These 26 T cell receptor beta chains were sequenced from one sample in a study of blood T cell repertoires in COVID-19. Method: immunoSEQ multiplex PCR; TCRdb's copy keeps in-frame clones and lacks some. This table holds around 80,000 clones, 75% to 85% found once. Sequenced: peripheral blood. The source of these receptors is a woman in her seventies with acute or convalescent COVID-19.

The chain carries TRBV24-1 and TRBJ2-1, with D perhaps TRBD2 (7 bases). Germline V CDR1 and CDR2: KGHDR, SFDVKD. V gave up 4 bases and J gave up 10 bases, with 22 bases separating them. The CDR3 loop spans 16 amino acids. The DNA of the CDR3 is TGTGCCACCAGTGACGCCCTGGGCGGGGGCCCCGGGGAGCAGTTCTTC. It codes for CATSDALGGGPGEQFF.

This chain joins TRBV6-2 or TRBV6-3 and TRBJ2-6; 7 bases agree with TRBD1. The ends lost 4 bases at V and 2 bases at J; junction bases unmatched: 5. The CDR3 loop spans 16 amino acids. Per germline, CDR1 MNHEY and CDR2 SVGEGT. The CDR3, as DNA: TGTGCCAGCAGTTCGGGACAGCGCGCTGGGGCCAACGTCCTGACTTTC. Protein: CASSSGQRAGANVLTF.

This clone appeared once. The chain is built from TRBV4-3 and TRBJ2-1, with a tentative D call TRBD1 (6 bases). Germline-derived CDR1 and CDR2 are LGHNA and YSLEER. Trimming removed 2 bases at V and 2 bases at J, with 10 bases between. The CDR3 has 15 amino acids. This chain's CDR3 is CASSQLTGPYNEQFF. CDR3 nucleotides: TGCGCCAGCAGCCAATTAACAGGGCCCTACAATGAGCAGTTCTTC.

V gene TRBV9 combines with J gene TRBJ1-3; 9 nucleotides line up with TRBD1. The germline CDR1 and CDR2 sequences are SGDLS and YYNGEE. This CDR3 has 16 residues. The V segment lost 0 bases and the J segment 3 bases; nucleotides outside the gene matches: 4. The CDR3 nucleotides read TGTGCCAGCAGCGTAGCGGGACAGGGTTTTGGAAACACCATATATTTT. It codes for CASSVAGQGFGNTIYF. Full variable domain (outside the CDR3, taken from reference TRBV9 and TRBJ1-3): DSGVTQTPKHLITATGQRVTLRCSPRSGDLSVYWYQQSLDQGLQFLIQYYNGEERAKGNILERFSAQQFPDLHSELNLSSLELGDSALYFCASSVAGQGFGNTIYFGEGSWLTVV.

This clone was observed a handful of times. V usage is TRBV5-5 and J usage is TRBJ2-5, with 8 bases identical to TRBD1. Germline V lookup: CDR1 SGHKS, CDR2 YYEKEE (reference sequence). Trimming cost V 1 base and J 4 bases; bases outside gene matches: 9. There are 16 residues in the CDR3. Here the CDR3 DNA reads TGTGCCAGCAGCTTGACCGCGCCAGGGGGCACAGAGACCCAGTACTTC. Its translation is CASSLTAPGGTETQYF.

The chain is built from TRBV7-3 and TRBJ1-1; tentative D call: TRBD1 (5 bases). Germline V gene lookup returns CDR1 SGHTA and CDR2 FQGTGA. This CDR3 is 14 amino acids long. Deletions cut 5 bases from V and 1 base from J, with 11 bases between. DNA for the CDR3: TGTGCCAGCAGCCCCGGACACCAGAACACTGAAGCTTTCTTT. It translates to CASSPGHQNTEAFF.

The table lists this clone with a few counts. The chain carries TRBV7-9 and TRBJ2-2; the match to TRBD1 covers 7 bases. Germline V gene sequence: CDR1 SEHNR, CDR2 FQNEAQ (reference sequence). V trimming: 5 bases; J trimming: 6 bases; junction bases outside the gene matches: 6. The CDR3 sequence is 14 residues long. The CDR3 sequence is CASSQGTAAGELFF. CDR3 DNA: TGTGCCAGCAGCCAGGGGACAGCGGCCGGGGAGCTGTTTTTT.

The CDR3 reads CASSQERGRNTEAFF. In DNA, the CDR3 is TGTGCCAGCAGCCAAGAGAGAGGCAGAAACACTGAAGCTTTCTTT. J is TRBJ1-1 and V is TRBV6-6; unclear D gene. CDR3 length equals 15 residues. The V and J ends lost 6 bases and 2 bases respectively, with 16 bases between them. Germline values: CDR1 MNHNY, CDR2 SVGAGI (reference sequence).

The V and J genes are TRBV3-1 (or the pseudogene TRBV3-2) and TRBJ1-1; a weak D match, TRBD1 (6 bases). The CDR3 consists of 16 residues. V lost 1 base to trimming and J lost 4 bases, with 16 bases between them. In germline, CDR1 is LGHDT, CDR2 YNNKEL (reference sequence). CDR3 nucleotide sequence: TGTGCCAGCAGCCAAGCCCCAGGGGTGCTGGCCACTGAAGCTTTCTTT. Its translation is CASSQAPGVLATEAFF.

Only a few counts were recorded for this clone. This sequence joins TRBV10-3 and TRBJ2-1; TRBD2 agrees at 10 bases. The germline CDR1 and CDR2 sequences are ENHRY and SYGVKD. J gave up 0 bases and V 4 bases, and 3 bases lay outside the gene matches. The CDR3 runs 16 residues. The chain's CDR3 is CAISGSSGSSYNEQFF. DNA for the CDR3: TGTGCCATCAGTGGGTCTAGCGGGAGCTCCTACAATGAGCAGTTCTTC.

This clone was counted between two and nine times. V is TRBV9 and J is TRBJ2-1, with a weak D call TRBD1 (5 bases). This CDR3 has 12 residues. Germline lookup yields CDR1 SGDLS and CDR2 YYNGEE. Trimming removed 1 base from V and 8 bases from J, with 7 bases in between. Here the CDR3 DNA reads TGTGCCAGCAGCGTACAGGGTTATGAGCAGTTCTTC. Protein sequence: CASSVQGYEQFF.

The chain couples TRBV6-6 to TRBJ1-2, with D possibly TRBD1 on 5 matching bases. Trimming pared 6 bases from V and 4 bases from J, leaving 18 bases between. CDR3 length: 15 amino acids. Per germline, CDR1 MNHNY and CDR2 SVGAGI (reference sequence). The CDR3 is CASSSLVQGPYGYTF. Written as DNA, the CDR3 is TGTGCCAGCAGCTCCCTCGTGCAGGGCCCCTATGGCTACACCTTC.

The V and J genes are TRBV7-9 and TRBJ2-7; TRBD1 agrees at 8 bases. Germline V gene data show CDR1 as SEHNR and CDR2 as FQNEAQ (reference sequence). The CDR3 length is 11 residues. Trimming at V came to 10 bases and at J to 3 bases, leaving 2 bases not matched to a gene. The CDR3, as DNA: TGTGCCATTGGACAGGGCTACGAGCAGTACTTC. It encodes CAIGQGYEQYF.

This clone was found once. DNA for the CDR3: TGTGCCACCAGTGATTCAGGTGGAGGCCCCTACGAGCAGTACTTC. Translating it yields CATSDSGGGPYEQYF. This chain joins TRBV24-1 and TRBJ2-7; the D gene is possibly TRBD2 (5 bases). This CDR3 has 15 residues. Germline V lookup: CDR1 KGHDR, CDR2 SFDVKD. V was shortened by 2 bases and J by 2 bases, with 12 bases between the two germline ends.

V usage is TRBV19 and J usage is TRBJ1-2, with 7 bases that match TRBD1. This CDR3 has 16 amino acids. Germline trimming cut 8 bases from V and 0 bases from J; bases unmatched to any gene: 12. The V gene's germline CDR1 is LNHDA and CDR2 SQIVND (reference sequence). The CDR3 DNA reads TGTGCCAGTGCAACTCACCGGGACAGTACTAACTATGGCTACACCTTC. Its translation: CASATHRDSTNYGYTF.

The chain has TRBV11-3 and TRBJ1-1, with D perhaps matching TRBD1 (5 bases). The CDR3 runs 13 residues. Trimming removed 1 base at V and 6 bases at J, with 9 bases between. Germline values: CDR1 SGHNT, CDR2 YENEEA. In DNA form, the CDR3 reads TGTGCCAGCAGCTTAGCAGGGTTCGCTGAAGCTTTCTTT. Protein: CASSLAGFAEAFF.

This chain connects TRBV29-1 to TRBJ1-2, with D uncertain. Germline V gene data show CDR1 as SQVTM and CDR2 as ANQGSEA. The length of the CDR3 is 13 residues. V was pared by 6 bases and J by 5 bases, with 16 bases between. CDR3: CSVYDGGKYGYTF. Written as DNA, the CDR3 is TGCAGCGTCTATGACGGCGGAAAGTATGGCTACACCTTC.

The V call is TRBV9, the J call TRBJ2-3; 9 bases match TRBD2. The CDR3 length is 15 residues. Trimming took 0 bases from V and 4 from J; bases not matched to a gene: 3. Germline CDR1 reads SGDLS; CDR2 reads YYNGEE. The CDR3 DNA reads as TGTGCCAGCAGCGTAGCCCAGCGGGGGGCAGATACGCAGTATTTT. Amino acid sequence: CASSVAQRGADTQYF.

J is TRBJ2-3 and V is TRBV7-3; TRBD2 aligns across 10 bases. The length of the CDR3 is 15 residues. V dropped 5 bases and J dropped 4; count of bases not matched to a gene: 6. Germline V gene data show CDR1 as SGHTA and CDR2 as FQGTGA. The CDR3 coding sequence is TGTGCCAGCAGCCCTTCCGGGACTAGCGCAGATACGCAGTATTTT. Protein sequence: CASSPSGTSADTQYF.

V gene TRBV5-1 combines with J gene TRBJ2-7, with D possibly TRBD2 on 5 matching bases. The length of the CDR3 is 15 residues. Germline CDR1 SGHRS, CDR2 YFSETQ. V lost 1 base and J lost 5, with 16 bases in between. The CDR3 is CASSLWFMAGNEQYF. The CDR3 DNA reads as TGCGCCAGCAGCTTGTGGTTCATGGCCGGGAACGAGCAGTACTTC.

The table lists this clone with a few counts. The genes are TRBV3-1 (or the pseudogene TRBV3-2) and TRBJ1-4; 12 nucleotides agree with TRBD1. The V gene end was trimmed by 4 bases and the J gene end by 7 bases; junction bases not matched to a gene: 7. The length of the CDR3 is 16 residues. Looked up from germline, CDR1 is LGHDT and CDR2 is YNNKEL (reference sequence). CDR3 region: CASSRGTGGASEKLFF. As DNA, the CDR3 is TGTGCCAGCAGCCGAGGGACAGGGGGCGCCAGTGAAAAACTGTTTTTT.

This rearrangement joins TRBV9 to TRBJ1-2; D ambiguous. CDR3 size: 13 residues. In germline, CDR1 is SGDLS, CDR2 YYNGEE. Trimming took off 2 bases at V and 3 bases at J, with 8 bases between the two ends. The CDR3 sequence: CASSVTGDYGYTF. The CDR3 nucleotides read TGTGCCAGCAGCGTCACGGGAGACTATGGCTACACCTTC.

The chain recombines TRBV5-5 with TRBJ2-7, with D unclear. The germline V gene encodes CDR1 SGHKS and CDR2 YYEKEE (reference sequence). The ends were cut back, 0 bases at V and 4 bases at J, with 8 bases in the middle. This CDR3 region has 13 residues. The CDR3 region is CASSLGLTYEQYF. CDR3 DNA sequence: TGTGCCAGCAGCTTGGGGCTTACATACGAGCAGTACTTC.

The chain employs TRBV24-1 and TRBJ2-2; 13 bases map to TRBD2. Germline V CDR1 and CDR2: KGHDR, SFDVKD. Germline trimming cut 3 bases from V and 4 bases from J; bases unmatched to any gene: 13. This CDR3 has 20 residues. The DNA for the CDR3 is TGTGCCACCAGTGATGCCCCGACTAGCGGGGGGATCTTTTTCACCGGGGAGCTGTTTTTT. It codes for CATSDAPTSGGIFFTGELFF.

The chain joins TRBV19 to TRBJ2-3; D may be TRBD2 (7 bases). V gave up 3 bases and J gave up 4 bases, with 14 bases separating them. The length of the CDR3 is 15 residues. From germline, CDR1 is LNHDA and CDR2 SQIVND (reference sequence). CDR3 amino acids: CASSMRSGGPDTQYF. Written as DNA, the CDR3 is TGTGCCAGTAGTATGCGGTCGGGGGGCCCAGATACGCAGTATTTT.

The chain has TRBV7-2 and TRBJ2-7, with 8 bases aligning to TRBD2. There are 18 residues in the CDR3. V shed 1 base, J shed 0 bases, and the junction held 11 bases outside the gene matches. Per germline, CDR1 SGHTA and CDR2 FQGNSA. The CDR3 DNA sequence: TGTGCCAGCAGCTTAGAGGGTTGGGGCGGGGGGATCTCCTACGAGCAGTACTTC. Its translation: CASSLEGWGGGISYEQYF. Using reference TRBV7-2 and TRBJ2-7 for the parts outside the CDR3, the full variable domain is GAGVSQSPSNKVTEKGKDVELRCDPISGHTALYWYRQSLGQGLEFLIYFQGNSAPDKSGLPSDRFSAERTGGSVSTLTIQRTQQEDSAVYLCASSLEGWGGGISYEQYFGPGTRLTVT.